Given below is one T cell receptor beta chain in context. The sample is drawn from a study of blood T cell repertoires in COVID-19. Study context: COVID-19 samples, acute and convalescent, were from the United States, Italy and Spain. PBMCs, B-cell-depleted T cells, or T cells provided the cDNA or gDNA that made up the material.

V was pared by 7 bases and J by 5 bases, with 6 bases of the junction left unmatched. This CDR3 has 14 amino acids. The germline gives CDR1 MNHEY, CDR2 SVGAGI. Produced via immunoSEQ multiplex PCR; TCRdb's table is partial and in-frame only. The sample includes 150,000 to 200,000 clones, around 83% of them seen just once. The source material was peripheral blood. The TCR was taken from a human donor in a cohort sampled during active COVID-19. The chain couples TRBV6-5 to TRBJ1-2; 11 bases match TRBD1. CDR3: CASILDRGRYGYTF. The DNA of the CDR3 is TGTGCCAGCATCCTGGACAGGGGGCGTTATGGCTACACCTTC.